The T cell receptor beta chain under discussion was sequenced for a study of blood T cell repertoires in COVID-19. The overall study: Samples representing acute and convalescent COVID-19 were sourced from the United States, Italy and Spain. PBMCs, B-cell-depleted T cells, or T cells were the source of the cDNA or gDNA that made up the material.

Patients from Seattle were sampled longitudinally, starting during active infection. This CDR3 is 15 amino acids long. V gave up 5 bases and J gave up 0 bases, with 14 bases separating them. CDR1 and CDR2 from the germline V gene are MDHEN and SYDVKM. Original processing notes: Using reference gene primer amplification, nucleated cell counts were estimated. Clones were read by immunoSEQ multiplex PCR, and TCRdb kept only the in-frame ones, dropping some. V, J and clone size reflect that table, while D and trimming were determined from the DNA. This table has 200,000 to 250,000 clones, 82% appearing once.

The sequenced material came from peripheral blood. The V call is TRBV28, the J call TRBJ2-7; D gene unclear. The origin of this receptor is a woman in her 70s with COVID-19, enrolled during active disease. CDR3 DNA: TGTGCCAGCAGTCCCAGACACCCTTCCTCCTACGAGCAGTACTTC. Amino acids: CASSPRHPSSYEQYF.